This T cell receptor (beta chain) derives from a study of blood T cell repertoires in COVID-19 (TCRdb year 2020). Context from the whole study: Samples covering the acute and convalescent phases of COVID-19 were provided by collaborators in the United States, Italy and Spain. Where available, HLA class I and class II types were taken from metadata supplied by the sample provider and were not determined by assay-based typing. The prospective study material was composed of cDNA or gDNA derived from T cells, B-cell-depleted T cells, or PBMCs. The sample metadata nearly always contained a de-identified subject ID, COVID-19 status, age in years and sex. The repertoires were made available in a free public database intended to serve as a resource for research on the immune response to SARS-CoV-2. The dataset comprised deeply sampled blood TCRbeta repertoires from subjects exposed to, actively infected with, or recovered from COVID-19. Samples came from the ongoing ImmuneRACE study (first 160 participants) plus 1,254 subjects from 6 global collaborators. The investigation overall reported the following: The amount of clinical and demographic metadata varied by source and participant and was provided uncurated.

The germline V and J ends show losses of 4 bases and 4 bases respectively, and no gene match explains 6 bases of the junction. CDR1 KGHSH and CDR2 LQKENI are derived from the germline V gene. The CDR3 starts with the cysteine, ends with the phenylalanine, and has 15 residues. This entry keeps only the CDR3 DNA: 45 bases, framed from base 1. The immunoSEQ Assay, a bias-controlled multiplex PCR, was used to amplify TCRbeta CDR3 regions from genomic DNA. The authors processed their data as follows. Nucleated cell counts per sample were estimated from amplification of reference gene primers within the assay. To quantify the absolute abundance of each unique TCRbeta CDR3 rearrangement, sequence reads were collapsed and filtered. For each sample, productive Simpson clonality was calculated as the square root of Simpson's diversity index over productive rearrangements. Drawn from immuneACCESS, this table holds only the in-frame rearrangements with V and J called that TCRdb kept. Clones are partly lost; checked studies trace under half to an unresolved V gene and leave the rest unexplained. The DNA gave D and trimming, while V, J and clone size come from that table. This sample comprises fewer than 200,000 clones, around 80% of them detected only once. About 7.2% of the sample lies in the top ten.

Concerning this clone: Its antigen is still unknown. No per-base quality is available; no much larger clone lies one base away.

In the prospective study, participants were roughly 18 to 90 years old, resided in 25 or so geographic areas of the United States, and were enrolled through a virtual design. In the prospective study, participants were assigned to cohorts based on the clinical history participants reported in a screening survey and a study questionnaire. Recovered participants in ImmuneRACE Cohort 3 were defined as having two consecutive negative NP/OP PCR tests, clearance from a healthcare professional, or resolution of symptoms. In the prospective study, mobile phlebotomists collected whole blood, serum and a nasopharyngeal or oropharyngeal swab from each participant. Prospective study participants could optionally give additional blood draws and questionnaires over a 2-month period. Before DNA extraction, prospective study blood samples were shipped either frozen or at room temperature.

Input material: PBMCs or T cells enriched from blood (not recorded which). This TCR came from a man aged 50 to 60 who had recovered from COVID-19. Here the chain combines TRBV18 and TRBJ1-2, and 10 junction bases match TRBD1. In nucleotide form, the sequence is TGTGCCAGCTCACAAGACAGGGGGCCCGGCTATGGCTACACCTTC. This sequence encodes CASSQDRGPGYGYTF.